Below, 3 T cell receptor beta chains from the same sample are listed, as sequenced in a study of cytomegalovirus exposure and HLA in healthy donors. Amplification used 60 Vbeta primers and 13 Jbeta primers. TCRdb's copy holds only in-frame clones and misses some; the assay was immunoSEQ multiplex PCR. This table holds over 130,000 clones, around 80% found once. The sample comprised PBMCs. These receptors originate from a female donor in good health and CMV-seronegative.

The chain carries TRBV9 and TRBJ2-1, with D maybe TRBD2 (5 bases). The CDR3 is 17 amino acids. Germline V gene sequence: CDR1 SGDLS, CDR2 YYNGEE. Trimming left V 2 bases short and J 0 bases short, with 15 bases between. CDR3 protein: CASSVSSGISSYNEQFF. CDR3 bases: TGTGCCAGCAGCGTTTCAAGCGGCATAAGCTCCTACAATGAGCAGTTCTTC.

The rearrangement joins TRBV27 to TRBJ2-3, with 8 bases identical to TRBD2. V dropped 8 bases and J dropped 6; count of bases not matched to a gene: 16. The CDR3 sequence is 16 residues long. Germline V lookup: CDR1 MNHEY, CDR2 SMNVEV (reference sequence). CDR3 nucleotides: TGTGCCAGCTACCGAGGAGCGGGAGTGGGGTACGATACGCAGTATTTT. It is translated as CASYRGAGVGYDTQYF.

The chain is built from TRBV7-9 and TRBJ2-7; D perhaps matches TRBD2 (6 bases). Germline CDR1 is SEHNR and CDR2 is FQNEAQ (reference sequence). The CDR3 has 15 residues. Trimming removed 2 bases from V and 0 bases from J, with 11 bases in between. The CDR3 nucleotides read TGTGCCAGCAGCTTACTCGGGGGAAGCTCCTACGAGCAGTACTTC. This codes for CASSLLGGSSYEQYF.